This T cell receptor (beta chain) was recorded in a study of blood T cell repertoires in COVID-19. Looking at the study overall: Sources were T cells, B-cell-depleted T cells, or PBMCs; the material itself was cDNA or gDNA.

Followed over time, Seattle patients had been enrolled while infection was active. The CDR3 loop spans 15 amino acids. V trimming: 3 bases; J trimming: 0 bases; junction bases outside the gene matches: 3. From germline, CDR1 is SGHNT and CDR2 YENEEA. Original handling: Amplifying reference gene primers gave estimates of nucleated cell counts. Data came from immunoSEQ multiplex PCR; TCRdb stores just in-frame clones and leaves some out. For V, J and clone size, that table is used; D and trimming come from the DNA. The sample lists roughly 160,000 clones, 70% to 90% occurring once. The chain recombines TRBV11-3 with TRBJ2-7, with 9 bases that match TRBD1. Material for sequencing was peripheral blood. The sequence was collected from a woman aged 50 to 60 with COVID-19, enrolled during active disease. The CDR3 sequence is CASSLGTGISYEQYF. The CDR3 coding sequence is TGTGCCAGCAGCTTGGGGACAGGGATCTCCTACGAGCAGTACTTC.